The 15 T cell receptor beta chains reported below all come from one sample, sequenced in a study of cytomegalovirus exposure and HLA in healthy donors (dated by TCRdb to about 2017). Libraries were made using the immunoSEQ multiplex PCR assay. For the multiplex PCR, a mixture combining 60 forward primers for TCR Vbeta segments and 13 reverse primers for TCR Jbeta segments was used. What TCRdb holds here is the immuneACCESS table cut down to in-frame rearrangements. Part of the clones is not present; checked against another copy, under half of the missing clones reflect an unresolved V gene, and the others are unexplained. The table for this sample lists about 150,000 clones; 75% of them were counted only once. The top ten clonotypes cover approximately 6.8% of the sample. The sequenced material came from PBMCs. The receptor set was obtained from a man between 25 and 39 years old in good health and CMV-seronegative.

The CDR3 reads CASSLRDRGRYGANVLTF. The CDR3 DNA sequence: TGTGCCAGCAGCCTCCGGGACAGGGGGAGGTATGGGGCCAACGTCCTGACTTTC. The chain recombines TRBV7-8 with TRBJ2-6, with 11 bases aligning to TRBD1. Trimming cost V 5 bases and J 3 bases; bases outside gene matches: 9. Per the germline V gene, CDR1 is SGHVS and CDR2 is FQNEAQ. The CDR3 runs to 18 residues.

J is TRBJ2-5 and V is TRBV19; 7 bases fit TRBD2. With the DNA end fitting TRBJ2-7 better, the J assignment may be wrong. Germline V gene data show CDR1 as LNHDA and CDR2 as SQIVND (reference sequence). CDR3 length: 15 residues. The CDR3 DNA follows: TGTGCCAGTAGTATGTTGTCTAGCGGAACCTACGAGCAGTACTTC. Its translation is CASSMLSSGTYEQYF.

CDR3 in DNA: TGTGCCAGCAGTTACGGAGACACAGATACGCAGTATTTT. Translated, it gives CASSYGDTDTQYF. The chain links TRBV6-6 to TRBJ2-3, with D uncertain. Germline CDR1 MNHNY, CDR2 SVGAGI (reference sequence). This CDR3 comprises 13 residues. The V gene lost 2 bases and the J gene lost 2 bases, with 5 bases spanning the gap.

The chain has TRBV4-1 and TRBJ2-1, with D possibly TRBD2 on 6 matching bases. Germline values: CDR1 MGHRA, CDR2 YSYEKL. The CDR3 runs to 13 residues. The V and J ends lost 4 bases and 7 bases respectively, with 11 bases between them. The CDR3 bases are TGCGCCAGCAGCCCCGGGAGTCGGAATGAGCAGTTCTTC. It yields the protein CASSPGSRNEQFF.

The chain is built from TRBV1 and TRBJ1-1. TRBV1 is a known pseudogene. The CDR3 length is 14 residues. CDR3 DNA: TGCACCAGCAGTCATCGGGGGATGAACACTGAAGCTTTCTTT. Translation gives CTSSHRGMNTEAFF.

Only a few counts were recorded for this clone. This rearrangement joins TRBV2 to TRBJ1-5, with a tentative D call TRBD1 (5 bases). V was cut by 4 bases and J by 2 bases, with 15 bases left in between. There are 16 residues in the CDR3. Germline-derived CDR1 and CDR2 are SNHLY and FYNNEI. The CDR3 is CASSAIRGGGNQPQHF. CDR3 DNA: TGTGCCAGCAGTGCCATCCGGGGGGGTGGCAATCAGCCCCAGCATTTT.

V is TRBV28 and J is TRBJ2-7, with a weak D call TRBD1 (5 bases). Germline V gives CDR1 MDHEN, CDR2 SYDVKM. V was cut by 6 bases and J by 5 bases, with 8 bases left in between. This CDR3 is built from 11 residues. The CDR3, as DNA: TGTGCCAGCAGCTCCAGGGACGAGCAGTACTTC. Amino acids: CASSSRDEQYF.

This rearrangement joins TRBV6-7 to TRBJ2-1; 9 bases align to TRBD2. TRBV6-7 is an ORF, with its function uncertain. J was trimmed by 5 bases and V by 11 bases; bases with no gene match: 13. This CDR3 is 15 amino acids long. The chain's CDR3 is CARYYKREVDNEQFF. The CDR3 DNA is TGTGCCCGCTACTACAAGCGGGAGGTAGACAATGAGCAGTTCTTC.

This chain links TRBV7-8 with TRBJ1-5; the D gene is possibly TRBD1 (5 bases). Trimming pared 5 bases from V and 0 bases from J, leaving 11 bases between. Germline CDR1 SGHVS, CDR2 FQNEAQ. The CDR3 contains 15 residues. CDR3 in DNA: TGTGCCAGCAGCCAGTGGACAAGTAGCAATCAGCCCCAGCATTTT. It is translated as CASSQWTSSNQPQHF.

The chain recombines TRBV9 with TRBJ1-3; D is perhaps TRBD1 (6 bases). The CDR3 runs to 15 residues. V was cut by 4 bases and J by 2 bases, with 13 bases left in between. The germline CDR1 and CDR2 sequences are SGDLS and YYNGEE. Here the CDR3 reads CASSLQGRTGNTIYF. The CDR3 nucleotides are TGTGCCAGCAGCCTCCAGGGGAGAACTGGAAACACCATATATTTT.

The chain is built from TRBV6-5 and TRBJ1-5, with unresolved D. With 0 bases removed from V and 7 bases from J, the gap between germline ends came to 13 bases. Germline V gene data show CDR1 as MNHEY and CDR2 as SVGAGI. The CDR3 length is 15 residues. The CDR3 sequence: CASSYSRGIGQPQHF. The CDR3 region has the DNA TGTGCCAGCAGTTACTCACGAGGGATAGGGCAGCCCCAGCATTTT.

The sample holds a few counts of this clone. J is TRBJ1-5 and V is TRBV4-1; no clear D gene. Germline CDR1 and CDR2: MGHRA and YSYEKL. Trimming removed 3 bases from V and 4 bases from J, with 4 bases in between. CDR3 length equals 12 residues. CDR3 amino acids: CASSHPNQPQHF. Written as DNA, the CDR3 is TGCGCCAGCAGCCACCCTAATCAGCCCCAGCATTTT.

The genes are TRBV5-4 and TRBJ1-2, with TRBD1 matching over 7 bases. Germline V gene sequence: CDR1 SGHNT, CDR2 YYREEE (reference sequence). The CDR3 has 15 amino acids. The ends lost 0 bases at V and 4 bases at J; junction bases unmatched: 6. The DNA of the CDR3 is TGTGCCAGCAGCTTGGAGGGGGCGCGGGGCTATGGCTACACCTTC. Protein: CASSLEGARGYGYTF.

This chain links TRBV27 with TRBJ1-6; no clear D. Trimming cost V 3 bases and J 7 bases, with 10 bases left between them. CDR3 length equals 14 residues. CDR1 MNHEY and CDR2 SMNVEV come from the germline V gene (reference sequence). The CDR3 protein is CASSLRSENSPLHF. In DNA form, the CDR3 reads TGTGCCAGCAGTTTGCGATCGGAGAATTCACCCCTCCACTTT.

A single count supports this clone. The chain couples TRBV7-2 to TRBJ2-3; D is uncertain. Trimming removed 5 bases from V and 0 bases from J, with 9 bases in between. This CDR3 has 14 amino acids. Germline V gene sequence: CDR1 SGHTA, CDR2 FQGNSA. In nucleotides, the CDR3 is TGTGCCAGCAGCGCCCTCGGGAGCACAGATACGCAGTATTTT. Translation: CASSALGSTDTQYF.